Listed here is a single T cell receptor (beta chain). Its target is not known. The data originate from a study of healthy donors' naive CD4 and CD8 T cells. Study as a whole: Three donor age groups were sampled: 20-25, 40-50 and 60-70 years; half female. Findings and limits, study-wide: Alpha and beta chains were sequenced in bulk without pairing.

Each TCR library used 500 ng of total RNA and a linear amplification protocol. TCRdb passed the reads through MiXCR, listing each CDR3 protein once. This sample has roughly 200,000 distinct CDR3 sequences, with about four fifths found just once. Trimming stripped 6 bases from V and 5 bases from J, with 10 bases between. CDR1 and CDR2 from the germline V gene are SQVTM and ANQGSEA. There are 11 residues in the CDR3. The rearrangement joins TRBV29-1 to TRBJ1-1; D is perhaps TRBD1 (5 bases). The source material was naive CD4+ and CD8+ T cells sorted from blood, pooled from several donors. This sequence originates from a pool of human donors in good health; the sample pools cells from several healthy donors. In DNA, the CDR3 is TGCAGCGTGGGTGAGGGGACTGAAGCTTTCTTT. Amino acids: CSVGEGTEAFF.